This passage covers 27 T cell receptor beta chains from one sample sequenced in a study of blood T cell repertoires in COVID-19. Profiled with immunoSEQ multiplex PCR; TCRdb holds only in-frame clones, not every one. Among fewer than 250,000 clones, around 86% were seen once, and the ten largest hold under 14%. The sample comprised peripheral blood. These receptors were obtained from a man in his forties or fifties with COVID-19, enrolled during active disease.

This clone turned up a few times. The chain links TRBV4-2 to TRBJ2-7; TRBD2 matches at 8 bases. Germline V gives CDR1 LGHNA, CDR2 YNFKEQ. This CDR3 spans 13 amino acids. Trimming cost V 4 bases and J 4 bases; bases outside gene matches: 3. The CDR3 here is CASSPGLEYEQYF. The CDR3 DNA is TGTGCCAGCAGCCCGGGACTAGAGTACGAGCAGTACTTC.

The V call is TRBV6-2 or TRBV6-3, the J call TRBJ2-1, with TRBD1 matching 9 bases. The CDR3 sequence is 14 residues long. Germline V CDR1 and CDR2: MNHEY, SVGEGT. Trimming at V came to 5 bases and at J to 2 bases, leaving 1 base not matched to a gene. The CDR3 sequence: CASSRQGAYNEQFF. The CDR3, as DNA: TGTGCCAGCAGTCGACAGGGGGCCTACAATGAGCAGTTCTTC.

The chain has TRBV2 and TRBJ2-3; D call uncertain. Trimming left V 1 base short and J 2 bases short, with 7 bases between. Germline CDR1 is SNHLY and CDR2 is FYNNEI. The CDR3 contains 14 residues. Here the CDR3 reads CASSEDKYTDTQYF. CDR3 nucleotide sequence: TGTGCCAGCAGTGAAGACAAATACACAGATACGCAGTATTTT. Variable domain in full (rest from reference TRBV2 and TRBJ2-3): EPEVTQTPSHQVTQMGQEVILRCVPISNHLYFYWYRQILGQKVEFLVSFYNNEISEKSEIFDDQFSVERPDGSNFTLKIRSTKLEDSAMYFCASSEDKYTDTQYFGPGTRLTVL.

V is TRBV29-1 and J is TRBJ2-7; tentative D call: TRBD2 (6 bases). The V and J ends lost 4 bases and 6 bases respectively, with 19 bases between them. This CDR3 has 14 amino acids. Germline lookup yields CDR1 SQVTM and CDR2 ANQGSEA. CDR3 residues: CSVVRGSTLGEQYF. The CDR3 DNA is TGCAGCGTTGTCCGGGGGTCCACCCTAGGCGAGCAGTACTTC.

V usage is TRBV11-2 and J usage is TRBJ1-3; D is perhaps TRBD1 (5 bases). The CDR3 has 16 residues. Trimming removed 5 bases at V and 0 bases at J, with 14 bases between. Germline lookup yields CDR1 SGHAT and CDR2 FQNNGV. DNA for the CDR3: TGTGCCAGCAGCAGAGAGCTACAGGACTCTGGAAACACCATATATTTT. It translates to CASSRELQDSGNTIYF.

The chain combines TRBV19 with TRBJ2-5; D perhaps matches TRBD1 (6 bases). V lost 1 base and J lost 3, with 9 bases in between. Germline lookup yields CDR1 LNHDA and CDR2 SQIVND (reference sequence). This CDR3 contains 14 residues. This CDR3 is CASSIGTAKETQYF. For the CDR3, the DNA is TGTGCCAGTAGTATAGGGACAGCCAAAGAGACCCAGTACTTC.

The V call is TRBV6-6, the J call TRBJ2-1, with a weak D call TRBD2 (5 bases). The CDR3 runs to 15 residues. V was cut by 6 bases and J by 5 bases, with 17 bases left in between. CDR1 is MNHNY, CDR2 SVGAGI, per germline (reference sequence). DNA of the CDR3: TGTGCCAGCAGGGAGGCTTATAGTCTCCACAATGAGCAGTTCTTC. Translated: CASREAYSLHNEQFF.

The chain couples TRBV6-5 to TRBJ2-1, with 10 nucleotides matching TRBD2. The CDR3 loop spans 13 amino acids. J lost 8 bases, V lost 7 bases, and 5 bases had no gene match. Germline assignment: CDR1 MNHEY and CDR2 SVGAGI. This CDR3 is CASTSGGAHEQFF. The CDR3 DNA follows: TGTGCCAGCACAAGCGGGGGGGCCCATGAGCAGTTCTTC.

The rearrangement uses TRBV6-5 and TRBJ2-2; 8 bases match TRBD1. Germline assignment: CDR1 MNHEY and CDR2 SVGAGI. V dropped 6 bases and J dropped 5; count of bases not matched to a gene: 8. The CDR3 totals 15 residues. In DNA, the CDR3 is TGTGCCAGCAGGGACGGGACAGGAGGAACCGGGGAGCTGTTTTTT. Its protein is CASRDGTGGTGELFF.

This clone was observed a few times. The CDR3 sequence is CASSERAIGAGGELFF. The CDR3 DNA follows: TGTGCCAGCAGTGAAAGGGCGATAGGGGCCGGTGGGGAGCTGTTTTTT. This chain uses TRBV2 with TRBJ2-2; possibly TRBD1 for D (5 bases). Germline CDR1 reads SNHLY; CDR2 reads FYNNEI. This CDR3 is built from 16 residues. The ends were cut back, 2 bases at V and 8 bases at J, with 18 bases in the middle.

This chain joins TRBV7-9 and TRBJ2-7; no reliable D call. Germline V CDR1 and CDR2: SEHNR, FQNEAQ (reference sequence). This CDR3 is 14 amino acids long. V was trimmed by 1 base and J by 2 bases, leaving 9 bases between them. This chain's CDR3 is CASSLGLDPYEQYF. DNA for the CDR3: TGTGCCAGCAGCTTAGGCCTAGATCCCTACGAGCAGTACTTC.

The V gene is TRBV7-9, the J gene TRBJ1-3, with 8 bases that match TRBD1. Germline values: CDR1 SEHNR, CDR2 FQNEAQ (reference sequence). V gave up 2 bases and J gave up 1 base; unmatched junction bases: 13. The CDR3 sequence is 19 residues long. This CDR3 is CASSLYAGQGFKSGNTIYF. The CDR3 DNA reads TGTGCCAGCAGCTTATATGCCGGACAGGGCTTCAAGTCTGGAAACACCATATATTTT.

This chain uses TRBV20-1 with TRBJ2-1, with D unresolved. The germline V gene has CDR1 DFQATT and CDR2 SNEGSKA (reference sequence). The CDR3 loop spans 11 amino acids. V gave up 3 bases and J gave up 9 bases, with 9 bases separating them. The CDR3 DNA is TGCAGTGCTAGGCGCGCTACTGAGCAGTTCTTC. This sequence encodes CSARRATEQFF.

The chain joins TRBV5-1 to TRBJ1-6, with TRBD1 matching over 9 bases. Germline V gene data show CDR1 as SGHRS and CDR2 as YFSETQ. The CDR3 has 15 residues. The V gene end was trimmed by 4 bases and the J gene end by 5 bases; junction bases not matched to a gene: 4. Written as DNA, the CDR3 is TGCGCCAGCAGCCGAGACAGGGGGAATAATTCACCCCTCCACTTT. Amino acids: CASSRDRGNNSPLHF. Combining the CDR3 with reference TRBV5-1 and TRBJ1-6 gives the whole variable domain KAGVTQTPRYLIKTRGQQVTLSCSPISGHRSVSWYQQTPGQGLQFLFEYFSETQRNKGNFPGRFSGRQFSNSRSEMNVSTLELGDSALYLCASSRDRGNNSPLHFGNGTRLTVT.

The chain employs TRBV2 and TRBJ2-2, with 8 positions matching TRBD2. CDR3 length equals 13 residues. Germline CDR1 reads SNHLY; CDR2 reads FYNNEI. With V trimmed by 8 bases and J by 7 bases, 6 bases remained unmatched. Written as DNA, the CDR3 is TGTGCCAGCGTGCGGGAGGTTAGCGGGGAGCTGTTTTTT. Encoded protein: CASVREVSGELFF.

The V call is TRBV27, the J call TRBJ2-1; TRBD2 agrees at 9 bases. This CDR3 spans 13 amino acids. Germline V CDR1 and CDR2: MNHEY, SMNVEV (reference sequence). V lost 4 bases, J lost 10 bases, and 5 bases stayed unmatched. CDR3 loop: CASSYRGTSEQFF. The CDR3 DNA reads TGTGCCAGCAGTTATCGTGGGACTAGCGAGCAGTTCTTC.

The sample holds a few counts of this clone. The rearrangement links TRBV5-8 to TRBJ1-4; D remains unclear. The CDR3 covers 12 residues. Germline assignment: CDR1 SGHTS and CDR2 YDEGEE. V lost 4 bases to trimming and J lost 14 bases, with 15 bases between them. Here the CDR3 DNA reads TGTGCCAGCAGCCCTGCGAATTCGGGGCTGTTTTTT. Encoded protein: CASSPANSGLFF.

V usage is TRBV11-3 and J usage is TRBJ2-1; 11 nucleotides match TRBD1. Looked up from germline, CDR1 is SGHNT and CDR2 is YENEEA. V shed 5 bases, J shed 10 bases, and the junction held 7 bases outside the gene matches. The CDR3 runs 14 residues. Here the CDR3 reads CASSRGQGAQEQFF. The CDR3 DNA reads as TGTGCCAGCAGCCGTGGACAGGGGGCTCAGGAGCAGTTCTTC.

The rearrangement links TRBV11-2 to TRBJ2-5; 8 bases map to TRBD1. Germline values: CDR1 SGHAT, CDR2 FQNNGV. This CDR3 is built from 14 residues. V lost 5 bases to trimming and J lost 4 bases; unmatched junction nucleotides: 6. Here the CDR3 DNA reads TGTGCCAGCAGCGACCCCCAGGGGGCAGAGACCCAGTACTTC. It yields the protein CASSDPQGAETQYF.

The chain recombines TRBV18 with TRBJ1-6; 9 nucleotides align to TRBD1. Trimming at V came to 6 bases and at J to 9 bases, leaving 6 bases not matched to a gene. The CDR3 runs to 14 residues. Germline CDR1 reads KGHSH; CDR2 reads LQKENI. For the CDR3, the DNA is TGTGCCAGCTCTCCCGGGACAGGGAGTTCACCCCTCCACTTT. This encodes CASSPGTGSSPLHF.

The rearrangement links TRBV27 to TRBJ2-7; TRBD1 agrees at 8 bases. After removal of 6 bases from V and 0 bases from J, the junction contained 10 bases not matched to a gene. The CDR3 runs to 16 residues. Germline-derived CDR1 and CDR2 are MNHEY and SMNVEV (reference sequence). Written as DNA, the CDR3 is TGTGCCAGCAGAACGTTATTGGGACAGGACTCCTACGAGCAGTACTTC. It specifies CASRTLLGQDSYEQYF.

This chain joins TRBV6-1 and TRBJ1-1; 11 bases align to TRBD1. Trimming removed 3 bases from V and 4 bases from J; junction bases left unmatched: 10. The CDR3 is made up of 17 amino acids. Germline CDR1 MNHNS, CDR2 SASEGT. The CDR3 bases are TGTGCCAGCAGTGAGGCAGGGACAGGGGGTTGGAGCACTGAAGCTTTCTTT. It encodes CASSEAGTGGWSTEAFF.

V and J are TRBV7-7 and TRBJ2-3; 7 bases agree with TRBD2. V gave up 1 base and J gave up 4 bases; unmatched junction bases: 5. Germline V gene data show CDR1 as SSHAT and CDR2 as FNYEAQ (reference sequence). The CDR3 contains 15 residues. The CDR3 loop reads CASSLGGGFPDTQYF. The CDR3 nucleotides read TGTGCCAGCAGCTTAGGGGGGGGGTTCCCAGATACGCAGTATTTT. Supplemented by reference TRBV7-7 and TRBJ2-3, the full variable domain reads GAGVSQSPRYKVTKRGQDVTLRCDPISSHATLYWYQQALGQGPEFLTYFNYEAQPDKSGLPSDRFSAERPEGSISTLTIQRTEQRDSAMYRCASSLGGGFPDTQYFGPGTRLTVL.

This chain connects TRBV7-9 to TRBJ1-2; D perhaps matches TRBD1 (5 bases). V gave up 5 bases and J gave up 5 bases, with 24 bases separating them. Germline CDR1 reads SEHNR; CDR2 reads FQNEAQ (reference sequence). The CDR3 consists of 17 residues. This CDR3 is CASSPPGGTKSFYGYTF. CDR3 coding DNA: TGTGCCAGCAGCCCACCCGGGGGGACGAAGTCTTTTTATGGCTACACCTTC.

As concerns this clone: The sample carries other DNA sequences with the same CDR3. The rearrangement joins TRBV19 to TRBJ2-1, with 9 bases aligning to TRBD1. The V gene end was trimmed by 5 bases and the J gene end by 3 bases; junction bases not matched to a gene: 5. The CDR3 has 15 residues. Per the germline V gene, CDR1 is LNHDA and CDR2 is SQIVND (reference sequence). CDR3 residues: CASSPGQGSYNEQFF. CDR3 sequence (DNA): TGTGCCAGTAGTCCAGGACAGGGGAGCTACAATGAGCAGTTCTTC.

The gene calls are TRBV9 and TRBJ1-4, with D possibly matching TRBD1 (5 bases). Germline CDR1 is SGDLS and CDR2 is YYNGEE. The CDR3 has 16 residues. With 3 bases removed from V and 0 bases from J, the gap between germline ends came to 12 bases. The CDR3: CASSAHGGSTNEKLFF. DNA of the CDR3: TGTGCCAGCAGCGCACATGGGGGGTCAACTAATGAAAAACTGTTTTTT.

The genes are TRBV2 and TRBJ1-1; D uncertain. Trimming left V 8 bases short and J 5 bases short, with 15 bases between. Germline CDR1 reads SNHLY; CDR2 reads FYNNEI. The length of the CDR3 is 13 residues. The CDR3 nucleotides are TGTGCCAGCTTCCCCTTTTCGGGGACTGAAGCTTTCTTT. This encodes CASFPFSGTEAFF.